The rows below give T cell receptor beta chains drawn from one sample of a study of cytomegalovirus exposure and HLA in healthy donors. The data were produced by immunoSEQ multiplex PCR, yet TCRdb's version contains in-frame clones alone and is incomplete. The sample contains about 200,000 clones, roughly 80% of which appear only once. Input material: PBMCs. Receptors were obtained from a woman younger than 30 in good health and CMV-seronegative. CDR3s include the opening cysteine and the closing phenylalanine or tryptophan. The size of a clone is reported for some rows only, either as once, few or many, or as a class for expanded clones.

cdr3_length clone_size j_call v_call cdr3_aa
18 - TRBJ2-6 TRBV29-1 CSVPTTGVLSSGANVLTF
13 - TRBJ1-2 TRBV29-1 CSVWTGLNYGYTF
17 - TRBJ1-5 TRBV28 CASSLFGSEGGDQPQHF
17 - TRBJ1-3 TRBV28 CASSSTSPRTVGNTIYF
16 - TRBJ1-2 TRBV28 CASYPPSQGFRYGYTF
17 once TRBJ2-1 TRBV4-3 CASSQDTVYGGSNEQFF
17 - TRBJ2-4 TRBV4-2 CASSQSPGELAKNIQYF
15 - TRBJ2-7 TRBV13 CASSLVPAGEYEQYF
12 few TRBJ1-1 TRBV28 CASGEGGTEAFF
11 few TRBJ1-1 TRBV5-1 CASSSGREAFF
13 - TRBJ2-1 TRBV2 CASSRTRGNEQFF
12 - TRBJ2-1 TRBV18 CASSARGDEQFF
15 - - TRBV4-3 CASSPGKSGIYEQYF
14 - TRBJ2-3 TRBV9 CASSLLTSTDTQYF
14 - TRBJ2-5 TRBV10-3 CAIGGQGRQETQYF
17 - TRBJ2-3 TRBV10-1 CASSPAPGRTSTDTQYF
13 - TRBJ2-7 TRBV7-2 CASSSGGSYEQYF
19 - TRBJ2-1 TRBV12-5 CASGYLHALGLAVHNEQFF
14 - TRBJ1-3 TRBV7-7 CASDWAISGNTIYF
16 - TRBJ1-2 TRBV5-5 CASGHLWPDPAYGYTF
16 - TRBJ2-3 TRBV7-2 CASSLAASVATDTQYF
14 - TRBJ2-7 TRBV28 CASSLSSGTYEQYF
12 - TRBJ2-3 TRBV7-2 CASSSQMDTQYF
13 - TRBJ1-5 TRBV30 CAWSVTGAQPQHF
16 - TRBJ2-1 TRBV11-3 CASSLQLAGGPVEQFF
14 - TRBJ2-2 TRBV5-1 CASSWGQGTGELFF
14 - TRBJ2-5 TRBV2 CASSEAGRGETQYF
14 - TRBJ1-2 TRBV7-9 CASSLERSNYGYTF
16 - TRBJ2-1 TRBV7-6 CASSSTGTPTYNEQFF